This T cell receptor beta chain emerged from a study of CD8+ T cells in alopecia areata. Study findings and constraints: Lesional scalp displayed greater clonality than normal scalp, most notably in alopecia totalis/universalis.

As regards this clone: As yet, its antigen is unknown.

RNA was extracted and reverse transcribed into cDNA as the sequencing template. Here immunoSEQ multiplex PCR was the method, and the copy in TCRdb shows in-frame clones only, minus some. This table holds around 210,000 clones, 56% found once. This CDR3 spans 11 amino acids. The V gene lost 7 bases and the J gene lost 2 bases, with 5 bases spanning the gap. Germline lookup yields CDR1 LNHDA and CDR2 SQIVND (reference sequence). V usage is TRBV19 and J usage is TRBJ2-5; no clear D. The source is a human donor in good health. Material for sequencing was CD8+ T cells sorted from blood. The CDR3 DNA reads as TGTGCCAGTATGAAGCAAGAGACCCAGTACTTC. As protein: CASMKQETQYF.